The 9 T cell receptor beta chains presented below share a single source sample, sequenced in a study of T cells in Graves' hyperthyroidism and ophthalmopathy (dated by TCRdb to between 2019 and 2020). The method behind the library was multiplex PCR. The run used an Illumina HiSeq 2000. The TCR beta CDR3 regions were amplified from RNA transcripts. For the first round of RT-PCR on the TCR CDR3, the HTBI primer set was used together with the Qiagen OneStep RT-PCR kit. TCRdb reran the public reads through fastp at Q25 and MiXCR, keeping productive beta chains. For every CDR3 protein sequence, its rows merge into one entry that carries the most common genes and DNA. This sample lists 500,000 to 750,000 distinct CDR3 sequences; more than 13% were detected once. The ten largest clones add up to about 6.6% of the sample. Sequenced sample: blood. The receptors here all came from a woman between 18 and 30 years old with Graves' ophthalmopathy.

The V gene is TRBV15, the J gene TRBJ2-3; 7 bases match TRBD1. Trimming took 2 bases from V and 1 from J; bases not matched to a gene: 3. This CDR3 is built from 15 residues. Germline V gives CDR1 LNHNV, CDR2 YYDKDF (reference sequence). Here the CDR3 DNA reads TGTGCCACCAGCAGAAATACAGGGGGCACAGATACGCAGTATTTT. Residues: CATSRNTGGTDTQYF.

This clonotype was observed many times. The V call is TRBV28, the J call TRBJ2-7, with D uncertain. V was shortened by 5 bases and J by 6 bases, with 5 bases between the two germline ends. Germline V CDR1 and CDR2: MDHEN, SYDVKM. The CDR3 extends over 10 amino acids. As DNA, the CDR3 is TGTGCCAGCAGTCGTGGCGAGCAGTACTTC. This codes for CASSRGEQYF.

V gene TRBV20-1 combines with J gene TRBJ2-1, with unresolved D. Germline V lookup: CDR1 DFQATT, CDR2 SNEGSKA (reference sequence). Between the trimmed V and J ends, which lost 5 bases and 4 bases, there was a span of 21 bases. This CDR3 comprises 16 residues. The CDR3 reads CSAVPIGTIRYNEQFF. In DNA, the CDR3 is TGCAGTGCTGTCCCCATCGGAACTATCCGGTACAATGAGCAGTTCTTC.

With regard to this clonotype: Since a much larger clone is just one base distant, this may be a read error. The DNA for the CDR3 is TGTGCCAACAGCGCGACAGATATGAACACTGAAGCTTTCTTT. Translation: CANSATDMNTEAFF. The rearrangement uses TRBV9 and TRBJ1-1; TRBD1 might be the D (5 bases). CDR3 length: 14 amino acids. In germline, CDR1 is SGDLS, CDR2 YYNGEE.

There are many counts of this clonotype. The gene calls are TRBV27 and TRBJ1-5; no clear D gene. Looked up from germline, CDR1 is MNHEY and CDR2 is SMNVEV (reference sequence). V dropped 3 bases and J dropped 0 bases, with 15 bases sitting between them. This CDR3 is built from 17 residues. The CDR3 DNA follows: TGTGCCAGCAGTTTCACCTACCTCCGGGGTAGCAATCAGCCCCAGCATTTT. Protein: CASSFTYLRGSNQPQHF.

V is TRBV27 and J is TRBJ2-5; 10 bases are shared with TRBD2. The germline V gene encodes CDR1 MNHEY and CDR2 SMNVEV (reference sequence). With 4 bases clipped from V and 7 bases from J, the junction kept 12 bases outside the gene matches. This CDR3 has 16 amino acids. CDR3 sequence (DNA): TGTGCCAGCAGTTCCCTTGTACTAGCGGGACCGATGACCCAGTACTTC. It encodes CASSSLVLAGPMTQYF.

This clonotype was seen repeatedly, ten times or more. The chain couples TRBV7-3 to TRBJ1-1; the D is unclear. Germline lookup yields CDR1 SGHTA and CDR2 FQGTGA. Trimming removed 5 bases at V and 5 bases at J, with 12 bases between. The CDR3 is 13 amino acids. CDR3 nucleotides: TGTGCCAGCAGCACGACCAGCGGTACTGAAGCTTTCTTT. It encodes CASSTTSGTEAFF.

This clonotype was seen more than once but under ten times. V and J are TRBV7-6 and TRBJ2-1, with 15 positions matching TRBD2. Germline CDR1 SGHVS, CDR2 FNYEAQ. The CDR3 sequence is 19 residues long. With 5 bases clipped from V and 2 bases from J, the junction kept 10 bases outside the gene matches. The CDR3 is CASSPAGLAGGATYNEQFF. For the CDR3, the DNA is TGTGCCAGCAGCCCGGCCGGACTAGCGGGAGGGGCCACCTACAATGAGCAGTTCTTC.

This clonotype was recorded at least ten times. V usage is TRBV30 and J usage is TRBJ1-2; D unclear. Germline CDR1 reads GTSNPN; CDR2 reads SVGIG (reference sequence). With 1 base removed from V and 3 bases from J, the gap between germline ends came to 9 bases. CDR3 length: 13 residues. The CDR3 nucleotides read TGTGCCTGGAGTGCTGCAGCAGACTATGGCTACACCTTC. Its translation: CAWSAAADYGYTF.